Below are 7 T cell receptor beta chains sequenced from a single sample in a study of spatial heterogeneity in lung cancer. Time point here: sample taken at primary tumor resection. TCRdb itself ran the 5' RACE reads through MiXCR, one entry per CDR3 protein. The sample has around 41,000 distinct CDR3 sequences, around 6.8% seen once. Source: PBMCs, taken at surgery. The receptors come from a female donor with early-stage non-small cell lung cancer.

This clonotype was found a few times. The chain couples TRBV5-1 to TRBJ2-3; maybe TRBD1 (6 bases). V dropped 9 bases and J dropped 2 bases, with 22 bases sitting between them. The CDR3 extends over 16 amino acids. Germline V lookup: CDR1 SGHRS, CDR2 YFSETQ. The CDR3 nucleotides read TGCGCCACCTCTGGGATTGGGCAGGGGACCACAGATACGCAGTATTTT. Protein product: CATSGIGQGTTDTQYF.

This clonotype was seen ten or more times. The CDR3 reads CASSPAGTGSQFF. CDR3 nucleotides: TGTGCCAGCAGCCCAGCCGGGACAGGGAGCCAGTTCTTC. The gene calls are TRBV7-7 and TRBJ2-1, with TRBD1 matching over 9 bases. The length of the CDR3 is 13 residues. Germline V gives CDR1 SSHAT, CDR2 FNYEAQ (reference sequence). V lost 5 bases, J lost 13 bases, and 9 bases stayed unmatched.

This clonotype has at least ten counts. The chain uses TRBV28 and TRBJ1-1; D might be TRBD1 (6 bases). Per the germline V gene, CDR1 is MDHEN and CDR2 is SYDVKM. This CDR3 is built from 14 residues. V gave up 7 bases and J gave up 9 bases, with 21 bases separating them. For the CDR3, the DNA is TGTGCCAGCATCACCCAAAGGCAGGGGAAAAAAGCTTTCTTT. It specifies CASITQRQGKKAFF.

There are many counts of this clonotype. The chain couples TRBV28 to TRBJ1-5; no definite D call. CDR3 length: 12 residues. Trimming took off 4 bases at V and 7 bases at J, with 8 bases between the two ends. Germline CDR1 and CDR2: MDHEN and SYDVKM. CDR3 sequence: CASSSLVQPQHF. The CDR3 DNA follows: TGTGCCAGCAGTTCTTTGGTACAGCCCCAGCATTTT.

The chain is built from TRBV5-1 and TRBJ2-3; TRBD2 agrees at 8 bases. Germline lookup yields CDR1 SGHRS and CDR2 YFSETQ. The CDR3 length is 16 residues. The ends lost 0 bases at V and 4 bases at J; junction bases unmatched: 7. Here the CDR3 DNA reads TGCGCCAGCAGCTTGGGATCCAGCGGGGGAGCAGATACGCAGTATTTT. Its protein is CASSLGSSGGADTQYF. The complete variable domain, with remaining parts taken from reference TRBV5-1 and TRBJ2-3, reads KAGVTQTPRYLIKTRGQQVTLSCSPISGHRSVSWYQQTPGQGLQFLFEYFSETQRNKGNFPGRFSGRQFSNSRSEMNVSTLELGDSALYLCASSLGSSGGADTQYFGPGTRLTVL.

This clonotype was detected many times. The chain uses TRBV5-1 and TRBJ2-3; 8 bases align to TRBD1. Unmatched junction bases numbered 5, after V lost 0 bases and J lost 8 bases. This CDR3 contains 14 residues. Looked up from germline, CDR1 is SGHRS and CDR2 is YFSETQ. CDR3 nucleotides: TGCGCCAGCAGCTTGGCGGGGGACAGGCTTACGCAGTATTTT. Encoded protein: CASSLAGDRLTQYF.

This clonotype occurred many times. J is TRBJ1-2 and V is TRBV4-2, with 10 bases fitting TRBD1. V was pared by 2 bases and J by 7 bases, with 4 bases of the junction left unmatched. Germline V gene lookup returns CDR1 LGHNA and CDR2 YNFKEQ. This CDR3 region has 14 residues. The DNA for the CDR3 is TGTGCCAGCAGCCAACCGGGACAGGGGCCTGGCTACACCTTC. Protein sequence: CASSQPGQGPGYTF.